This entry concerns a single TCR beta chain. This clonotype has only a few counts. Which antigen it targets is not known. One base away there is no much larger clone; base qualities are not given. The germline V gene (reference sequence) supplies CDR1 SGHNT and CDR2 YYREEE. The trim is 1 base for V and 4 bases for J, with a gap of 8 bases between the germline ends. The CDR3 covers 13 residues, taking in both the cysteine and the phenylalanine. The read is trimmed to its CDR3 DNA, 39 bases read in frame from base 1. Library preparation was by 5' RACE. TCRdb shows the sequencer as NextSeq 500. In the TCR library protocol, unique molecular identifiers were attached to individual cDNA molecules to correct for PCR bias and sequencing error. Both TCR alpha and beta chains were sequenced, and tight co-correlation was observed between alpha and beta sequence abundances in each sample. From the authors' description of their analysis: Decombinator V4 was used to annotate the V gene, J gene and CDR3 of the TCR sequences. Expanded TCRs were defined as changing significantly between any two time points under a Poisson model with p below 0.0001. TCR abundances were normalised to the total number of TCRs sequenced per sample and expressed as counts per million. MAIT TCRs were defined by TRAV1-2 paired with TRAJ12, TRAJ20 or TRAJ33, and iNKT TCRs by TRAV10 paired with TRAJ18. VDJdb, accessed 1 November 2021, was searched for CMV, EBV and SARS-CoV-2 annotated TCRs, excluding TCRs annotated for multiple antigens. TCRdb took the public reads, trimmed them with fastp at Q25, ran MiXCR for clone calling and kept in-frame beta chains. Every entry covers one CDR3 protein and lists the most common genes and DNA from its rows. TCRdb's processing, not the authors', yielded these V and J calls. This sample is represented by tens of thousands of distinct CDR3 sequences; about 12% of them were singletons. The ten most abundant clones make up more than 0.9% of the sample.

These data come from a study of early T cells in non-severe SARS-CoV-2 infection (dated by TCRdb to about 2021). Turning to the overall study: TCR sequencing used bulk RNA from unsorted whole blood, so alpha and beta chains could not be paired.

Here is what the overall study found, with its caveats: VDJdb matching was skewed toward anti-spike CD8 responses and likely underestimated virus-specific expansions, missing private and CD4 specificities.

This was a case-control study nested in a cohort of healthcare workers in London, UK, who had nasopharyngeal swab PCR tests and blood samples taken every week. Healthcare workers were enrolled in the week of the UK lockdown, from 23 to 31 March 2020, and were followed every week for up to roughly 16 weeks. The V and J segments used are TRBV5-4 and TRBJ1-1; the D gene cannot be resolved reliably. The TCR originated in an adult who was a healthcare worker with PCR-confirmed SARS-CoV-2 infection or an uninfected control (not recorded which). The donor label of this sample is uncertain. Here the sequenced sample was whole blood, taken at baseline. The CDR3 region has the sequence CASSLYQVTEAFF. The base sequence is TGTGCCAGCAGCTTGTATCAGGTCACTGAAGCTTTCTTT.